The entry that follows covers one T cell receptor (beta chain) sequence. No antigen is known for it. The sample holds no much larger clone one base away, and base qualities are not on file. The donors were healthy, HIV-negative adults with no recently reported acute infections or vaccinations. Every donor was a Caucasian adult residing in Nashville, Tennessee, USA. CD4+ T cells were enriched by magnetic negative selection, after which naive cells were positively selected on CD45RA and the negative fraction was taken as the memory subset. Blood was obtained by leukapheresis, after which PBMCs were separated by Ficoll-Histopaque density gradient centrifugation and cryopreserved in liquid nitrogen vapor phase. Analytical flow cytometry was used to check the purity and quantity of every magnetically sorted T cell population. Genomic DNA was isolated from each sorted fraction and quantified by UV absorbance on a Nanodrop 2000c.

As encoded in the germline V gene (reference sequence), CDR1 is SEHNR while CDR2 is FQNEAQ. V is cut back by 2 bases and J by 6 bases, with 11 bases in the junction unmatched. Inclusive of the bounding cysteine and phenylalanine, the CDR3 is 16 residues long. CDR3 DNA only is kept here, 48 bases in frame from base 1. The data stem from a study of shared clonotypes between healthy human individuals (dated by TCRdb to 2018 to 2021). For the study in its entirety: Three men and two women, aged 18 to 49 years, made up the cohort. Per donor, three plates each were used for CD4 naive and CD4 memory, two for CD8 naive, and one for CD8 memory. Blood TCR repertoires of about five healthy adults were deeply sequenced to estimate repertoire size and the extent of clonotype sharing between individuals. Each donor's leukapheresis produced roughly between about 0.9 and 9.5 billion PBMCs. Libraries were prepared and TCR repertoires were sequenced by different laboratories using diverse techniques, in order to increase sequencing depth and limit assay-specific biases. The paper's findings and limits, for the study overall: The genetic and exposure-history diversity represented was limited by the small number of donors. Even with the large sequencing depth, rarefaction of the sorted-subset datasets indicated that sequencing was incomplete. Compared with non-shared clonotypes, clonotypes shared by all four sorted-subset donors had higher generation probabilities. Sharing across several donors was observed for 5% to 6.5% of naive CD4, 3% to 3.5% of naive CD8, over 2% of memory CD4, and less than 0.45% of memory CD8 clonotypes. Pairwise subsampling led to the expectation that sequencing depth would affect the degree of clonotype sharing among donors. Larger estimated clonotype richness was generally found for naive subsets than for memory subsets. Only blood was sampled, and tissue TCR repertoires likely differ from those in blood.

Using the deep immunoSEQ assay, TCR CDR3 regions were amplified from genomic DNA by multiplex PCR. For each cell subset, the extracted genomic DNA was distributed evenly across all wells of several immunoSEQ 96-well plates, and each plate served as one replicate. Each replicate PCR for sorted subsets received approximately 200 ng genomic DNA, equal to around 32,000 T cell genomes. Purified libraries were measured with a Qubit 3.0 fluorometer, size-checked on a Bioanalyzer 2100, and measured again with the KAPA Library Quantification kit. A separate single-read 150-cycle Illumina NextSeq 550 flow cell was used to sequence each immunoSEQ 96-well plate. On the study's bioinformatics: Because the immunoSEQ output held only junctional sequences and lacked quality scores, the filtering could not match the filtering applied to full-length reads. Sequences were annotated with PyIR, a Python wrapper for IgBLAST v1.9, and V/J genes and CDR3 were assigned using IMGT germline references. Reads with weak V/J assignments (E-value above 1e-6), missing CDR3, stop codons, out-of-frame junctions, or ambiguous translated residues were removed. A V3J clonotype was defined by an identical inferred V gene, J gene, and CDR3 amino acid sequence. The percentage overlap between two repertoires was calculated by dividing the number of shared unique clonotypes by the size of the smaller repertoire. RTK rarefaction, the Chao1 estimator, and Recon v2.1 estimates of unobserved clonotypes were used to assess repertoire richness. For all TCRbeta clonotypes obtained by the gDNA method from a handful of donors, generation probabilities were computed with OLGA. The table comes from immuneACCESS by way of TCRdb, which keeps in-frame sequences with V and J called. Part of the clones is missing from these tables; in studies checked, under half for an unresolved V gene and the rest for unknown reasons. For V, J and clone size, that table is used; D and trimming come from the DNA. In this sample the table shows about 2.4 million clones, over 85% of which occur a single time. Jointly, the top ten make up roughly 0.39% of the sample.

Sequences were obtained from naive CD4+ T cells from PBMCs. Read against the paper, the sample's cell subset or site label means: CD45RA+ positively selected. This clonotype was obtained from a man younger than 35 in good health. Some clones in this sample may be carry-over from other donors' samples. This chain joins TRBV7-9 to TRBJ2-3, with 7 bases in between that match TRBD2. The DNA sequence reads TGTGCCAGCAGCTTACTCGGTCAATGGGGAGGGGATACGCAGTATTTT. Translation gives CASSLLGQWGGDTQYF.